The rows below give T cell receptor beta chains drawn from one sample of a study of T cell clusters in autoimmune cytopenias. TCRdb reprocessed the multiplex PCR reads; each CDR3 protein has one entry and no DNA is given. The sample has around 4,000 distinct CDR3 sequences; the top ten hold about 16%. The sample was peripheral blood. All receptors derive from a human donor with an autoimmune cytopenia or autoimmune hepatitis (not recorded which). CDR3s include the opening cysteine and the closing phenylalanine or tryptophan. Size tells how often a clone was seen (once, few, many) or the class of an expanded clone, and some rows leave it out.

J gene	clone size	V gene	CDR3 protein
TRBJ1-2	medium-sized	TRBV6-5	CASSQGYGYTF
TRBJ1-1	.	TRBV19	CASSLDGASNTEAFF
TRBJ1-4	.	TRBV12-3/TRBV12-4	CASSEGEKLFF
TRBJ2-7	large	TRBV29-1	CSANRGSYEQYF
TRBJ2-3	medium-sized	TRBV29-1	CSVETGQKSNTDTQYF
TRBJ2-7	.	TRBV19	CASSTSGSSHEQYF
TRBJ2-3	medium-sized	TRBV15	CATSRTGAVRFPDTQYF
TRBJ2-7	.	TRBV19	CASSQPGQGAYEQYF
TRBJ1-1	.	TRBV7-9	CASSQKGGRAEAFF
TRBJ1-4	.	TRBV30	CAWSRDTSEKLFF
TRBJ2-2	.	TRBV6-2/TRBV6-3	CASISFGRVDTGELFF
TRBJ1-4	.	TRBV29-1	CSVERQGQEKLFF
TRBJ2-3	large	TRBV19	CASNRDRESDTQYF
TRBJ2-7	.	TRBV4-2	CASSQTGLREQYF
TRBJ2-1	.	TRBV18	CASSAPAVYNEQFF
TRBJ2-2	medium-sized	TRBV6-5	CASSYTTRGGIGELFF
TRBJ1-4	medium-sized	TRBV12-3/TRBV12-4	CASSPRVATNEKLFF
TRBJ1-2	.	TRBV29-1	CSAARGNYGYTF
TRBJ2-5	medium-sized	TRBV27	CASSLLGGRQETQYF
TRBJ2-7	.	TRBV6-5	CASNAGYEQYF
TRBJ2-2	medium-sized	TRBV19	CASSIRDGTYTGELFF
TRBJ2-3	.	TRBV6-2/TRBV6-3	CASKLDRGTQYF
TRBJ1-1	medium-sized	TRBV29-1	CSVISFQDRGQEAFF
TRBJ2-7	.	TRBV18	CASSPPVGGFEQYF
TRBJ2-7	.	TRBV6-5	CASSYFRAGGPYEQYF
TRBJ2-1	.	TRBV30	CAWKRQAGQFF
TRBJ1-1	.	TRBV19	CASSRGTGASLKAFF
TRBJ1-4	.	TRBV20-1	CSARDQGPNEKLFF
TRBJ2-1	.	TRBV19	CASSIPTGRPEQFF
TRBJ2-7	.	TRBV7-6	CASSLGGVVAIDEQYF
TRBJ2-6	.	TRBV30	CAWSPGQLYSGANVLTF
TRBJ1-1	.	TRBV19	CASSSGPRNTEAFF
TRBJ2-7	medium-sized	TRBV27	CASSPIRDRGVQQYF
TRBJ2-1	.	TRBV29-1	CSVGLAGGVMNEQFF
TRBJ2-7	medium-sized	TRBV19	CASSIVGGNEQYF
TRBJ2-1	.	TRBV19	CASSIAVEDYNEQFF
TRBJ2-3	.	TRBV6-1	CASSERLGTDTQYF
TRBJ1-1	.	TRBV29-1	CSVGGGDTEAFF
TRBJ2-7	.	TRBV11-1	CASSQGGGYEQYF
TRBJ2-1	medium-sized	TRBV5-6	CASSLVANEQFF
TRBJ2-7	medium-sized	TRBV19	CASSTTGTGTYEQYF
TRBJ2-1	.	TRBV13	CASSLRTSGISYNEQFF
TRBJ2-1	large	TRBV19	CASSTLAEAANEQFF
TRBJ2-3	.	TRBV7-9	CASSLVVDTQYF
TRBJ2-1	.	TRBV6-6	CASRPGTSGRALSNEQFF
TRBJ1-1	.	TRBV19	CASSIGRVNTEAFF
TRBJ2-1	medium-sized	TRBV27	CASSLTSGSLYNEQFF
TRBJ1-3	.	TRBV19	CASSIRWDRSSGNTIYF
TRBJ1-1	.	TRBV29-1	CSVEGPSLGRTEAFF
TRBJ1-5	.	TRBV10-3	CAISGTGGRQPQHF
TRBJ2-1	medium-sized	TRBV11-1	CASSPRTGSSYNEQFF
TRBJ1-4	medium-sized	TRBV30	CAWSALLGQLGEKLFF
TRBJ2-5	.	TRBV6-2/TRBV6-3	CASSYSGGPGGFQETQYF
TRBJ2-3	.	TRBV6-5	CASSYGQGLTDTQYF
TRBJ1-5	.	TRBV24-1	CATSAFGTGDQPQHF
TRBJ2-1	.	TRBV15	CATSRVKSDEQFF
TRBJ2-5	.	TRBV24-1	CATSDPVGLETQYF
TRBJ2-7	medium-sized	TRBV29-1	CSTRQGGSYEQYF
TRBJ2-1	.	TRBV12-3/TRBV12-4	CASSLGLLAGEAEQFF
TRBJ2-3	.	TRBV6-2/TRBV6-3	CASSYSLSGRADDTQYF